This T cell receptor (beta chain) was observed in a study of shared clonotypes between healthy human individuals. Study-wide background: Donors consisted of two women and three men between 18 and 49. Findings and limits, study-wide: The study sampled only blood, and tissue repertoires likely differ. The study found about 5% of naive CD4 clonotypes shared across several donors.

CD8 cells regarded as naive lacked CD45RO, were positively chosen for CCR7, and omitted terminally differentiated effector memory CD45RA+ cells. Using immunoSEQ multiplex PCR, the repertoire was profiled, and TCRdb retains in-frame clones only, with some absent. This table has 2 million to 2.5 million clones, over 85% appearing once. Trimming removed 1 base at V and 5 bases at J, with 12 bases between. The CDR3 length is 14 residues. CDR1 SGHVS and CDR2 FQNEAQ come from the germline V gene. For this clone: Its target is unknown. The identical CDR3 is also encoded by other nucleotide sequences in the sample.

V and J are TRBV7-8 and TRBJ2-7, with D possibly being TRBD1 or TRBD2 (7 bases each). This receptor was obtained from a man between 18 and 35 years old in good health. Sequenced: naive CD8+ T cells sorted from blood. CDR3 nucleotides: TGTGCCAGCAGCTTAGGGGGAGGGGGCGACGAGCAGTACTTC. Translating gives CASSLGGGGDEQYF.